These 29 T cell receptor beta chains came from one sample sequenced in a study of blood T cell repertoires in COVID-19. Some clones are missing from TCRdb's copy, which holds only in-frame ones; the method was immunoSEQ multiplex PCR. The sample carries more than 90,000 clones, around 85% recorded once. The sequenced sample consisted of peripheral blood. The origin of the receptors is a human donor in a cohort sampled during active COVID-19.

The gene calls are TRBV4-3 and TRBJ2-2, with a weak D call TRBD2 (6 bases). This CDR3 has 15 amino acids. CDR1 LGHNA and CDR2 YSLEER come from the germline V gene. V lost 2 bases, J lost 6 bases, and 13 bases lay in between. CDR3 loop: CASSQLLEGPGELFF. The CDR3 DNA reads TGCGCCAGCAGCCAACTATTGGAGGGTCCCGGGGAGCTGTTTTTT.

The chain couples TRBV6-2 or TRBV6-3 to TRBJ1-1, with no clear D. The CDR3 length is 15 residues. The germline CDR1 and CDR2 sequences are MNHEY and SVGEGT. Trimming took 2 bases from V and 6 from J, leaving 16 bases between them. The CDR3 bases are TGTGCCAGCAGTTACGGCCGGCAGGTGATGGCTGAAGCTTTCTTT. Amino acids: CASSYGRQVMAEAFF.

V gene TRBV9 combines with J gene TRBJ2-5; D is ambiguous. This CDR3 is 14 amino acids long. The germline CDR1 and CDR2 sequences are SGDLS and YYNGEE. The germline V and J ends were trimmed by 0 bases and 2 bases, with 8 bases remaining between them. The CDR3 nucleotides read TGTGCCAGCAGCGTAGATGGCAGTCAAGAGACCCAGTACTTC. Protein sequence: CASSVDGSQETQYF.

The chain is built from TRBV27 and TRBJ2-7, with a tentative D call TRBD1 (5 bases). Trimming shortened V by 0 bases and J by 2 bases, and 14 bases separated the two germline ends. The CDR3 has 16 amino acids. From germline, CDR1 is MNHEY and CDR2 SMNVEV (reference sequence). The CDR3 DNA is TGTGCCAGCAGTTTATCGAACTCCAGGGCCCCCTACGAGCAGTACTTC. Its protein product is CASSLSNSRAPYEQYF.

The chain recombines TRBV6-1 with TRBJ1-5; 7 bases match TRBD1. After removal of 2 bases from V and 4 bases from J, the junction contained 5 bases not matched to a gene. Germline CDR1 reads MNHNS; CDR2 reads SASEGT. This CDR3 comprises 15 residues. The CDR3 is CASSERGGRNQPQHF. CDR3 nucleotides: TGTGCCAGCAGTGAAAGAGGGGGCCGAAATCAGCCCCAGCATTTT.

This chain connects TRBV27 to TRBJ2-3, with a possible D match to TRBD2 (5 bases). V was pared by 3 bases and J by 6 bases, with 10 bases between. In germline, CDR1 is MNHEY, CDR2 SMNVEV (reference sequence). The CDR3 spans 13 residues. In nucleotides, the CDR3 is TGTGCCAGCAGTTTCGGAACGGGGGATACGCAGTATTTT. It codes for CASSFGTGDTQYF.

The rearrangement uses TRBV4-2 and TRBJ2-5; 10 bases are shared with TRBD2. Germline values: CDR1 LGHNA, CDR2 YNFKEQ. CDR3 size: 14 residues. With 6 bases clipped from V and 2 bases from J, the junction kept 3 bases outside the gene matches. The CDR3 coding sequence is TGTGCCAGCAGTCGGACTAGCGGTCAAGAGACCCAGTACTTC. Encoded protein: CASSRTSGQETQYF.

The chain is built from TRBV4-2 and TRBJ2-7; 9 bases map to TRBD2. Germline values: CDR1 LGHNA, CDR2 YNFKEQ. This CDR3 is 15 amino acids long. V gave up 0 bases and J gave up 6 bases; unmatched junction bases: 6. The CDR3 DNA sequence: TGTGCCAGCAGCCAAGAGCCGGGAGCGGGGGGCGAGCAGTACTTC. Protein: CASSQEPGAGGEQYF.

CDR3 in amino acids: CSVVSQGLNTEAFF. The CDR3 nucleotides read TGCAGCGTTGTATCCCAGGGCTTGAACACTGAAGCTTTCTTT. The genes are TRBV29-1 and TRBJ1-1; the D gene is possibly TRBD1 (5 bases). The V end lost 4 bases, the J end lost 0 bases, and 12 bases lay between the germline ends. CDR3 length equals 14 residues. Germline V gene sequence: CDR1 SQVTM, CDR2 ANQGSEA.

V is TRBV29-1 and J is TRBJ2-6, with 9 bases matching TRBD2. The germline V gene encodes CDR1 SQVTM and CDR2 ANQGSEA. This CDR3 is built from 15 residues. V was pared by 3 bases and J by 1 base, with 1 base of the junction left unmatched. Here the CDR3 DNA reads TGCAGCGTTGACCTAGCGGGATCTGGGGCCAACGTCCTGACTTTC. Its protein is CSVDLAGSGANVLTF.

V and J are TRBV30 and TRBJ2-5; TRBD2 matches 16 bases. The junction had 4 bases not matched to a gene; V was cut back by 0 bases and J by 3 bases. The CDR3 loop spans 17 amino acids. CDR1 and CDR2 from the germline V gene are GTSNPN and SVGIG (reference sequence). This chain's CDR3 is CAWSVGTSGGVKETQYF. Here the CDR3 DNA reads TGTGCCTGGAGTGTAGGGACTAGCGGGGGGGTAAAAGAGACCCAGTACTTC.

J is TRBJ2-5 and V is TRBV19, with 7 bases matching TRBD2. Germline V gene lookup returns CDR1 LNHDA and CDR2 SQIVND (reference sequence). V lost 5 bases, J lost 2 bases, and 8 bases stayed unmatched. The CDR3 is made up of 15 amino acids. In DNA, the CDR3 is TGTGCCAGTAGTCTTAACCGGGACTATCAAGAGACCCAGTACTTC. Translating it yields CASSLNRDYQETQYF. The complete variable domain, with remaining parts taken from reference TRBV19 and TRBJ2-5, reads DGGITQSPKYLFRKEGQNVTLSCEQNLNHDAMYWYRQDPGQGLRLIYYSQIVNDFQKGDIAEGYSVSREKKESFPLTVTSAQKNPTAFYLCASSLNRDYQETQYFGPGTRLLVL.

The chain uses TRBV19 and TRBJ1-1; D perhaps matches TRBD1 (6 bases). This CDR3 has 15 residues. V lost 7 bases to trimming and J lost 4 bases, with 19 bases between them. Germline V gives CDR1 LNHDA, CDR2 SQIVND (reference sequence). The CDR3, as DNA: TGTGCCAGTACCCCAGGGGCAGGCCGAGGCACTGAAGCTTTCTTT. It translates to CASTPGAGRGTEAFF.

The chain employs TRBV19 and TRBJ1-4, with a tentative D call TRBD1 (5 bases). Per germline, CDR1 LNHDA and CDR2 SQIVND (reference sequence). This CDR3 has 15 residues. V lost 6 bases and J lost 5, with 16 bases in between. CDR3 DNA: TGTGCCAGTAGCCCTTTGGGGGGGATCAATGAAAAACTGTTTTTT. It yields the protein CASSPLGGINEKLFF. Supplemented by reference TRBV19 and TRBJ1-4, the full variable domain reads DGGITQSPKYLFRKEGQNVTLSCEQNLNHDAMYWYRQDPGQGLRLIYYSQIVNDFQKGDIAEGYSVSREKKESFPLTVTSAQKNPTAFYLCASSPLGGINEKLFFGSGTQLSVL.

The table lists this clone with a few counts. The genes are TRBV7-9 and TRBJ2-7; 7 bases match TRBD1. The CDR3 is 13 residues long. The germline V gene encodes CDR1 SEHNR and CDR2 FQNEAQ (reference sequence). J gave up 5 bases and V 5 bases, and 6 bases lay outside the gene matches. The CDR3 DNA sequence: TGTGCCAGCAGCCCCGGACAGGTAAACGAGCAGTACTTC. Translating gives CASSPGQVNEQYF.

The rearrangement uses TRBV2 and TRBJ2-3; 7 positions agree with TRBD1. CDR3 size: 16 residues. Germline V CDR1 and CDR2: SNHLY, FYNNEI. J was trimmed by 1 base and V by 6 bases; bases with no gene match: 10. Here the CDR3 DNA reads TGTGCCAGCAGGTGGGGACAGCTAAGGGGCACAGATACGCAGTATTTT. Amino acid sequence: CASRWGQLRGTDTQYF. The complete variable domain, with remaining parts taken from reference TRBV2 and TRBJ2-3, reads EPEVTQTPSHQVTQMGQEVILRCVPISNHLYFYWYRQILGQKVEFLVSFYNNEISEKSEIFDDQFSVERPDGSNFTLKIRSTKLEDSAMYFCASRWGQLRGTDTQYFGPGTRLTVL.

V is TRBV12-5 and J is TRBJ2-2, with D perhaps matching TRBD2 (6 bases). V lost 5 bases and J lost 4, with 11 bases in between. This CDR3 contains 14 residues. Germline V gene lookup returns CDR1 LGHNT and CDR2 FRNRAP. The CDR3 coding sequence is TGTGCTAGTGGTCGGGACTTCCCCACCGGGGAGCTGTTTTTT. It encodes CASGRDFPTGELFF.

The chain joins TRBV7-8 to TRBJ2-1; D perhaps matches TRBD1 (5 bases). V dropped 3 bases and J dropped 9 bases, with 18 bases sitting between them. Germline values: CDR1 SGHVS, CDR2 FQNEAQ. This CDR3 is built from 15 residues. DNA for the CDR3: TGTGCCAGCAGCTTTTTGCGTCGGCATGGGGCTGAGCAGTTCTTC. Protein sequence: CASSFLRRHGAEQFF.

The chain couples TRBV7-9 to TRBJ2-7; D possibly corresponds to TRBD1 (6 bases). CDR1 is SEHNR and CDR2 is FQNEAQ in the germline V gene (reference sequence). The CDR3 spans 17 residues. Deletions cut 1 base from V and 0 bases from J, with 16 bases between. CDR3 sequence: CASSLGAGATSSYEQYF. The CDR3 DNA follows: TGTGCCAGCAGCTTAGGGGCAGGGGCCACGTCCTCCTACGAGCAGTACTTC.

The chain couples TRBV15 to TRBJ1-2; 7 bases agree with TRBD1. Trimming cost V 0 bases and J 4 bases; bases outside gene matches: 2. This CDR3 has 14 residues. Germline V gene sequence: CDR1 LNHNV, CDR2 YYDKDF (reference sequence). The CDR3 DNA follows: TGTGCCACCAGCAGAGATAACAGGGGCTATGGCTACACCTTC. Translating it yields CATSRDNRGYGYTF.

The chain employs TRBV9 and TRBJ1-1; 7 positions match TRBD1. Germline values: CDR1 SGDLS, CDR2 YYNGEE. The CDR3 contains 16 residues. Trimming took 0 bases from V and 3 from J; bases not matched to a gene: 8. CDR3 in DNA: TGTGCCAGCAGCGTAGGAGGGGGCTGGGTGGACACTGAAGCTTTCTTT. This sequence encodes CASSVGGGWVDTEAFF. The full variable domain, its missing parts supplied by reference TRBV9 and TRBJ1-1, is DSGVTQTPKHLITATGQRVTLRCSPRSGDLSVYWYQQSLDQGLQFLIQYYNGEERAKGNILERFSAQQFPDLHSELNLSSLELGDSALYFCASSVGGGWVDTEAFFGQGTRLTVV.

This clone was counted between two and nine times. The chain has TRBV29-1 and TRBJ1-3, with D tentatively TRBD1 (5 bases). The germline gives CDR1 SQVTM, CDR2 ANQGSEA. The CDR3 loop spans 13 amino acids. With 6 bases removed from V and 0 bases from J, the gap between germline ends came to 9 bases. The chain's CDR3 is CSVSRVSGNTIYF. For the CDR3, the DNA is TGCAGCGTATCCAGGGTCTCTGGAAACACCATATATTTT.

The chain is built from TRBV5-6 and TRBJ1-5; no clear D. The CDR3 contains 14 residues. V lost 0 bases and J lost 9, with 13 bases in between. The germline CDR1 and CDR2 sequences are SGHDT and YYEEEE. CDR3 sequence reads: CASSLDRFPGPQHF. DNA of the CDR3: TGTGCCAGCAGCTTGGATAGGTTCCCAGGGCCCCAGCATTTT.

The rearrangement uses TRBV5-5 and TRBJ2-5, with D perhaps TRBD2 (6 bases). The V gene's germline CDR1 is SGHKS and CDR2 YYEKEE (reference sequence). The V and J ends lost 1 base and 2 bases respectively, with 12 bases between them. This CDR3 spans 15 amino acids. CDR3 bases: TGTGCCAGCAGCTTGAGTCCGGCGGGGCAAGAGACCCAGTACTTC. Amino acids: CASSLSPAGQETQYF.

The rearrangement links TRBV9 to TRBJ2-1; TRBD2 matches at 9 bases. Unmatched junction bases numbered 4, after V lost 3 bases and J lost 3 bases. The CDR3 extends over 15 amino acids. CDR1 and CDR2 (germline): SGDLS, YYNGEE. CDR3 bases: TGTGCCAGCAGCGCAAGACTAGCGGTCTACAATGAGCAGTTCTTC. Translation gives CASSARLAVYNEQFF.

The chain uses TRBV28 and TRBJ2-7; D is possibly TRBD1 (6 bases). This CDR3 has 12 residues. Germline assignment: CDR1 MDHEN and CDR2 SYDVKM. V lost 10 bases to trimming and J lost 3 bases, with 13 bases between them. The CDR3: CAIKGVGYEQYF. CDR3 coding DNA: TGTGCCATCAAGGGGGTCGGCTACGAGCAGTACTTC.

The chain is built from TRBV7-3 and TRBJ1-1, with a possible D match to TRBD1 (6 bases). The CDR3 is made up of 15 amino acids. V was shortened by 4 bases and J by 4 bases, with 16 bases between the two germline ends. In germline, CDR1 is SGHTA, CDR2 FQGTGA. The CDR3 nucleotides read TGTGCCAGCAGCTCCTTAGGGGGGGAAGGCACTGAAGCTTTCTTT. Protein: CASSSLGGEGTEAFF.

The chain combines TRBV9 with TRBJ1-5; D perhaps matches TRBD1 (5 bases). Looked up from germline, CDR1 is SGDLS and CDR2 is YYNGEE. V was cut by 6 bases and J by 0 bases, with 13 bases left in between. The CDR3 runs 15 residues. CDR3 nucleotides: TGTGCCAGCAACTCGGGGGGATCTAGCAATCAGCCCCAGCATTTT. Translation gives CASNSGGSSNQPQHF.

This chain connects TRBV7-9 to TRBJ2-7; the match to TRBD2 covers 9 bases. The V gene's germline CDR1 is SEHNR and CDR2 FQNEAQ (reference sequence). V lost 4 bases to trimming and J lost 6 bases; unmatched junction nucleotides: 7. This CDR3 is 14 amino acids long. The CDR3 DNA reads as TGTGCCAGCAGCTCCGGCGGGGGGGCCTTCGAGCAGTACTTC. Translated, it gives CASSSGGGAFEQYF.